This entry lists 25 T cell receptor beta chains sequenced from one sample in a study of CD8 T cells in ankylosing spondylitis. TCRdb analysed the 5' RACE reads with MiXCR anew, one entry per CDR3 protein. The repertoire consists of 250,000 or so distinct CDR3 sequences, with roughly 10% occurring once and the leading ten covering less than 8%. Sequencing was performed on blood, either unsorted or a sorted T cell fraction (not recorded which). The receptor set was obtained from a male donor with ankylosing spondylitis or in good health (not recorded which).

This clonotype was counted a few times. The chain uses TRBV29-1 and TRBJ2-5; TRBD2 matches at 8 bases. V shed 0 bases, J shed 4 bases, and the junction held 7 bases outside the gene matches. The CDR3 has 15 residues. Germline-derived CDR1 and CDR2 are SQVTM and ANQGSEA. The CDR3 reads CSVEDPRSGRETQYF. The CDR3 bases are TGCAGCGTTGAAGATCCCCGCAGCGGGAGAGAGACCCAGTACTTC.

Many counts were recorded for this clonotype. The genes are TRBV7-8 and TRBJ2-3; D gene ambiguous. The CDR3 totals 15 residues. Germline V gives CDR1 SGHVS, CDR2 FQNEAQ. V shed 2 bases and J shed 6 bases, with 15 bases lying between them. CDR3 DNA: TGTGCCAGCAGCTTATATACAGTCCTCAGCGATACGCAGTATTTT. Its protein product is CASSLYTVLSDTQYF.

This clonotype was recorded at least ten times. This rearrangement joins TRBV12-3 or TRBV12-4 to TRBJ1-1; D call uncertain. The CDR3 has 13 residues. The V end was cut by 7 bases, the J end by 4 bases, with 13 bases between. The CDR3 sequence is CASTLGGRTEAFF. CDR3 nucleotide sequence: TGTGCCAGCACTCTCGGTGGGCGCACTGAAGCTTTCTTT.

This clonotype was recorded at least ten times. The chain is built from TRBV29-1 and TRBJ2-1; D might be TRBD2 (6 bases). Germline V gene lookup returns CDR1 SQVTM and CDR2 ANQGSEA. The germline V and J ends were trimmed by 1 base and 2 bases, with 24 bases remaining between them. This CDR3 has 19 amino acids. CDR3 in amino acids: CSVEGLGAEGRGTYNEQFF. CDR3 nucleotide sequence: TGCAGCGTTGAAGGATTAGGGGCGGAGGGTCGAGGTACCTACAATGAGCAGTTCTTC.

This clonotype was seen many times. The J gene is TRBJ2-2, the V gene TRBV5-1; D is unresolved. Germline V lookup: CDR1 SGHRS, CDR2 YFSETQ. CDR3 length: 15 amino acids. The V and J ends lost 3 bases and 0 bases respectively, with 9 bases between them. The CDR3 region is CASSSTGANTGELFF. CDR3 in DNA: TGCGCCAGCAGCTCTACGGGCGCGAACACCGGGGAGCTGTTTTTT.

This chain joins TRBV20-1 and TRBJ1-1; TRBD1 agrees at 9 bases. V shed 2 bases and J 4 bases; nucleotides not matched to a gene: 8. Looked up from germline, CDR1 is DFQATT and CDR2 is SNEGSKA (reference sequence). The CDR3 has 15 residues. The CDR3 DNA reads TGCAGTGCTAGATACCTCCCGACAGGGGGCACTGAAGCTTTCTTT. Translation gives CSARYLPTGGTEAFF.

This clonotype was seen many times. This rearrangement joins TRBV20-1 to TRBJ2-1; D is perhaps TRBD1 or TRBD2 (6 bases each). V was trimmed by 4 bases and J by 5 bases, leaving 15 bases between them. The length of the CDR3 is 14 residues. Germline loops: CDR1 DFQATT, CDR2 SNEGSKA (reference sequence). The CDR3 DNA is TGCAGTGCTACTACAGGGAGGTCGGACAATGAGCAGTTCTTC. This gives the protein CSATTGRSDNEQFF.

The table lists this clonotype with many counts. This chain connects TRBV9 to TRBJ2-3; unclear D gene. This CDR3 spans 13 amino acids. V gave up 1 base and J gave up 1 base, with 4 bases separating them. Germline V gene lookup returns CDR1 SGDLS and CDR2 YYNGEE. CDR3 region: CASSVIGTDTQYF. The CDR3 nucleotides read TGTGCCAGCAGCGTAATTGGCACAGATACGCAGTATTTT. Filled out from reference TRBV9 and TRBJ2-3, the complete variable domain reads DSGVTQTPKHLITATGQRVTLRCSPRSGDLSVYWYQQSLDQGLQFLIQYYNGEERAKGNILERFSAQQFPDLHSELNLSSLELGDSALYFCASSVIGTDTQYFGPGTRLTVL.

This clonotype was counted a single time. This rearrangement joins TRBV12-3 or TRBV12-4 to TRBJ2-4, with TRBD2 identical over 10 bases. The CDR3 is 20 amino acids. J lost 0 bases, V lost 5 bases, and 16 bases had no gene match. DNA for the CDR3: TGTGCCAGCAGTCAGGGGCCGAGGCTAGCGGGGGCCTCAGCCAAAAACATTCAGTACTTC. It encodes CASSQGPRLAGASAKNIQYF.

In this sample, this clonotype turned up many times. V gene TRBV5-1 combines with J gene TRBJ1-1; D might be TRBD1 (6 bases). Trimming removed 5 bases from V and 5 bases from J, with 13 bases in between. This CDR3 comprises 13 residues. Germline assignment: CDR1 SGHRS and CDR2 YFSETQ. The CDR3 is CASREGGRTEAFF. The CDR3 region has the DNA TGCGCCAGCAGGGAGGGGGGACGGACTGAAGCTTTCTTT. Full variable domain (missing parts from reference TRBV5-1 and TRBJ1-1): KAGVTQTPRYLIKTRGQQVTLSCSPISGHRSVSWYQQTPGQGLQFLFEYFSETQRNKGNFPGRFSGRQFSNSRSEMNVSTLELGDSALYLCASREGGRTEAFFGQGTRLTVV.

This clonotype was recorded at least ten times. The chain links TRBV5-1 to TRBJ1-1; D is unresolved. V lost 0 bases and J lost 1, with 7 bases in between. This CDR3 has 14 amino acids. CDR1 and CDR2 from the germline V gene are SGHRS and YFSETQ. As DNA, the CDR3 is TGCGCCAGCAGCTTGGACATGCAGAACACTGAAGCTTTCTTT. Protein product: CASSLDMQNTEAFF.

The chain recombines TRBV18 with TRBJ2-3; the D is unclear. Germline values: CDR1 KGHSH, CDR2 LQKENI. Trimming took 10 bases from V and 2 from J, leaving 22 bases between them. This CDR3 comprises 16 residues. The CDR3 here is CAISPPLPISTDTQYF. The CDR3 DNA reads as TGTGCCATCTCTCCTCCCCTGCCCATCTCCACAGATACGCAGTATTTT.

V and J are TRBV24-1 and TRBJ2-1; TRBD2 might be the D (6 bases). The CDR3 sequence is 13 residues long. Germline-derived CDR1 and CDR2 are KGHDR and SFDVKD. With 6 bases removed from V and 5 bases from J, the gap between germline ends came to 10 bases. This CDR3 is CATSWEANNEQFF. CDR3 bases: TGTGCCACCAGTTGGGAGGCAAACAATGAGCAGTTCTTC.

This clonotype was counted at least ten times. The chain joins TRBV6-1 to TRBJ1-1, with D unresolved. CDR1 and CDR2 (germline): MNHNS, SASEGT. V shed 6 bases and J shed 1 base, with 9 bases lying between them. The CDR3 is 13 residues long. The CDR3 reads CASRRSRNTEAFF. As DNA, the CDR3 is TGTGCCAGCAGACGGAGTAGGAACACTGAAGCTTTCTTT.

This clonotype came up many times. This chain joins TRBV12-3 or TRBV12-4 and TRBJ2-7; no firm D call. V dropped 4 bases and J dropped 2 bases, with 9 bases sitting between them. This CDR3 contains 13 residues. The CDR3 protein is CASSSGRAYEQYF. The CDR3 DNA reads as TGTGCCAGCAGTTCCGGCAGAGCCTACGAGCAGTACTTC.

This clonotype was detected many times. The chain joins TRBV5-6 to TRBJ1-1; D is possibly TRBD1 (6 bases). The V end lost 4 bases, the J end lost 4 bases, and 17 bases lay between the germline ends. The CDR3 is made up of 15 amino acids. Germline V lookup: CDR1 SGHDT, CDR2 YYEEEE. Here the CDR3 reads CASSRKRQDRTEAFF. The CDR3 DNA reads TGTGCCAGCAGCCGCAAAAGACAGGACCGCACTGAAGCTTTCTTT. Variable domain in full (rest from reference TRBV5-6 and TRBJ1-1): DAGVTQSPTHLIKTRGQQVTLRCSPKSGHDTVSWYQQALGQGPQFIFQYYEEEERQRGNFPDRFSGHQFPNYSSELNVNALLLGDSALYLCASSRKRQDRTEAFFGQGTRLTVV.

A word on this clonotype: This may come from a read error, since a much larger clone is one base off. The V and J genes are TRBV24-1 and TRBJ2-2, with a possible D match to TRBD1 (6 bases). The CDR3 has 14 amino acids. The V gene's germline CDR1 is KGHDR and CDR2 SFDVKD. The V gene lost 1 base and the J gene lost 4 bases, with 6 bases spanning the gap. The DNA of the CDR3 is TGTGCCACCAGTGATTTACAGGGCACCGGGGAGCTGTTTTTT. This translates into CATSDLQGTGELFF.

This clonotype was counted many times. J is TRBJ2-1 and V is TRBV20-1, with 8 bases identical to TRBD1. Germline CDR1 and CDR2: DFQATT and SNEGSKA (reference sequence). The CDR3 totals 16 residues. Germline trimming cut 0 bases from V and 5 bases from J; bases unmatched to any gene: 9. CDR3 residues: CSARDWNRGVNNEQFF. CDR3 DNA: TGCAGTGCTAGAGATTGGAACAGGGGGGTAAACAATGAGCAGTTCTTC.

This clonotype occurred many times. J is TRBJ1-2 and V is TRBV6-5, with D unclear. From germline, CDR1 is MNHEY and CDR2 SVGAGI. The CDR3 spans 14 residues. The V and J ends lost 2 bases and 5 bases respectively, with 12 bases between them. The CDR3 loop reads CASSYTDLGYGYTF. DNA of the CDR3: TGTGCCAGCAGTTACACGGACCTGGGGTATGGCTACACCTTC.

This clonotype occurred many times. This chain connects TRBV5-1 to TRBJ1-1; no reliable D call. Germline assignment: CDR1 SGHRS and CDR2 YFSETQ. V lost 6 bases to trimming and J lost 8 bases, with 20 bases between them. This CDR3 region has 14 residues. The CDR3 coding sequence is TGCGCCAGCAAAGACCCAGGCAGGTCGGACGAAGCTTTCTTT. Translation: CASKDPGRSDEAFF. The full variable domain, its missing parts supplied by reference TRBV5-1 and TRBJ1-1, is KAGVTQTPRYLIKTRGQQVTLSCSPISGHRSVSWYQQTPGQGLQFLFEYFSETQRNKGNFPGRFSGRQFSNSRSEMNVSTLELGDSALYLCASKDPGRSDEAFFGQGTRLTVV.

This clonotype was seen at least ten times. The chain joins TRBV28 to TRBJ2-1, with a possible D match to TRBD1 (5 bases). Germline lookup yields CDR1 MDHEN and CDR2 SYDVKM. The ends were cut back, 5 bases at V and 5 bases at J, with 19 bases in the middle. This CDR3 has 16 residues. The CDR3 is CASSPRVQRPNNEQFF. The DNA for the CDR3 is TGTGCCAGCAGTCCCAGGGTGCAAAGACCGAACAATGAGCAGTTCTTC.

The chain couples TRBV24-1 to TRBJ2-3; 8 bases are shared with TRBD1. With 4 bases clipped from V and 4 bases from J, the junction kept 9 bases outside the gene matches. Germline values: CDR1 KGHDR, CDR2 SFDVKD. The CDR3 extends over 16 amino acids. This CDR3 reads CATSDDGQGRSDTQYF. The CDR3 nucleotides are TGTGCCACCAGTGACGATGGACAGGGAAGGTCAGATACGCAGTATTTT.

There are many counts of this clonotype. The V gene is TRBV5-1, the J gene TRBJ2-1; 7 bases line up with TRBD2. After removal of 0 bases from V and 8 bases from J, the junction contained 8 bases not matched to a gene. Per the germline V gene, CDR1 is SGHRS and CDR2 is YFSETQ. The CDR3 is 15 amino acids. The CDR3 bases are TGCGCCAGCAGCTTGGAGGCGGGGGTACTCGATGAGCAGTTCTTC. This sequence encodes CASSLEAGVLDEQFF.

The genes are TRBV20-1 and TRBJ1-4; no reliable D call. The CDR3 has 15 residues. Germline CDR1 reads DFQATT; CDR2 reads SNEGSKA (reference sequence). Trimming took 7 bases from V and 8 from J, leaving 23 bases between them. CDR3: CSGHPPGSGGEKLFF. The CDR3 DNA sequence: TGCAGTGGCCACCCTCCCGGCTCCGGTGGCGAAAAACTGTTTTTT.

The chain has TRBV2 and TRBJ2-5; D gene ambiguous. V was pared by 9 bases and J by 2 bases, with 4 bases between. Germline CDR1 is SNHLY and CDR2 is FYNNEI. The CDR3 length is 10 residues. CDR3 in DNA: TGTGCCAGGCGTCAAGAGACCCAGTACTTC. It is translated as CARRQETQYF. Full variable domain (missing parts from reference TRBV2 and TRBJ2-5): EPEVTQTPSHQVTQMGQEVILRCVPISNHLYFYWYRQILGQKVEFLVSFYNNEISEKSEIFDDQFSVERPDGSNFTLKIRSTKLEDSAMYFCARRQETQYFGPGTRLLVL.